By proportion, the clone carrying this T cell receptor (beta chain) is medium-sized. Its antigen remains unknown. Bone marrow was sampled from every patient at the time of active disease. The record originates from a study of read filtering for tumor transcriptome and immune sequencing. Study-wide context: The cohort had roughly 17 men and over eleven women aged roughly 47 to 85, mean about 68 years. Whole-transcriptome libraries were prepared after DNase treatment. Study outcomes and limitations: IR-seq and RNA-seq agreed better without single-read clonotypes.

The V end was cut by 5 bases, the J end by 5 bases, with 13 bases between. Looked up from germline, CDR1 is MDHEN and CDR2 is SYDVKM. This CDR3 comprises 14 residues. The library was built from around 0.4 ug RNA with molecular barcoded adaptors for alpha/delta and beta/gamma chains. TCRdb fed the reads into MiXCR, producing one record per CDR3 protein. The sample records around 60,000 distinct CDR3 sequences, roughly 19% being singletons. V usage is TRBV28 and J usage is TRBJ2-1; possible D gene TRBD2, 5 bases. Material for sequencing was a population of CD138-negative cells sorted from bone marrow. The clonotype was recovered from a donor at least 40 years old with multiple myeloma. The CDR3 protein is CASSVLGLNNEQFF. CDR3 nucleotides: TGTGCCAGCAGTGTACTTGGACTCAACAATGAGCAGTTCTTC.